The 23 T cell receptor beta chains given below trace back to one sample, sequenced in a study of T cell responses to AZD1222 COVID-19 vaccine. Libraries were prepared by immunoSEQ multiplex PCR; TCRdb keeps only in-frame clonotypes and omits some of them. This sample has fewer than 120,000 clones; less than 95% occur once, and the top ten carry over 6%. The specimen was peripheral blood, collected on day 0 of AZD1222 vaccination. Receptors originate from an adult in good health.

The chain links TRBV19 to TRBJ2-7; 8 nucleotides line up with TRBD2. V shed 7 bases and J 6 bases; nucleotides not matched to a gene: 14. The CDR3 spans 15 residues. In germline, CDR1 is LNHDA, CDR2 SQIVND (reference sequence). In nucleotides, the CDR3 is TGTGCCAGTACCTCCCGGGGTAGCGGGGCTGGCGAGCAGTACTTC. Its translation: CASTSRGSGAGEQYF.

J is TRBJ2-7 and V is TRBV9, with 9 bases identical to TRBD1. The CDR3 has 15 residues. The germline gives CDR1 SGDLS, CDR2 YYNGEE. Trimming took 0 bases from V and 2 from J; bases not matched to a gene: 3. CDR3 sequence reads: CASSVGHRGPYEQYF. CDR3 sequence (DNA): TGTGCCAGCAGCGTAGGCCACAGGGGGCCCTACGAGCAGTACTTC.

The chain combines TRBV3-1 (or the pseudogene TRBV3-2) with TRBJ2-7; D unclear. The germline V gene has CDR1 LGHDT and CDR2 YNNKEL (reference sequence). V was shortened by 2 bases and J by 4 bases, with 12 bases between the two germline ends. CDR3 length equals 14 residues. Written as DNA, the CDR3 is TGTGCCAGCAGCCAATCCTTTGAAGGTTACGAGCAGTACTTC. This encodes CASSQSFEGYEQYF.

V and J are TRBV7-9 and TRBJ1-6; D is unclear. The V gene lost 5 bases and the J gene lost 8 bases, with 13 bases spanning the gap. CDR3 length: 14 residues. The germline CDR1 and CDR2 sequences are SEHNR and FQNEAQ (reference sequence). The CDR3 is CASSQNQLDSPLHF. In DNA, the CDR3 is TGTGCCAGCAGCCAAAATCAGTTGGATTCACCCCTCCACTTT.

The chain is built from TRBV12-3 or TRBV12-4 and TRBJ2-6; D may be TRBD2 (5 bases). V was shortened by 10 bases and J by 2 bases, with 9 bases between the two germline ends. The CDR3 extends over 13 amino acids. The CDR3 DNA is TGTGCCACTACGGAGGCTGGGGCCAACGTCCTGACTTTC. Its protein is CATTEAGANVLTF.

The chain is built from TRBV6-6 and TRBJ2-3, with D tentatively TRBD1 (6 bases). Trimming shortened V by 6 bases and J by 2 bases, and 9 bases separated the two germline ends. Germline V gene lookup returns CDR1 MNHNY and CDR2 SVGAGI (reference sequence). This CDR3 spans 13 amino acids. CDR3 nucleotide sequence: TGTGCCAGCAGCGGACAGTTCACAGATACGCAGTATTTT. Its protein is CASSGQFTDTQYF.

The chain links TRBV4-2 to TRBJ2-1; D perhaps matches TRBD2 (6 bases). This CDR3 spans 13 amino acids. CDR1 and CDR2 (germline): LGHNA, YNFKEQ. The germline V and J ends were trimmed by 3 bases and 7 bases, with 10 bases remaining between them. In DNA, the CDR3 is TGTGCCAGCAGCCAGACTCTAGCGAATGAGCAGTTCTTC. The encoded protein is CASSQTLANEQFF.

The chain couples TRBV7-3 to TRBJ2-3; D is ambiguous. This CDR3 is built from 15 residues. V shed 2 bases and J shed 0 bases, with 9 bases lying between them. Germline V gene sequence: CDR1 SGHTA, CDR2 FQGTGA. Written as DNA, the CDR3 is TGTGCCAGCAGCTTAGGTACCCTTAGCACAGATACGCAGTATTTT. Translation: CASSLGTLSTDTQYF.

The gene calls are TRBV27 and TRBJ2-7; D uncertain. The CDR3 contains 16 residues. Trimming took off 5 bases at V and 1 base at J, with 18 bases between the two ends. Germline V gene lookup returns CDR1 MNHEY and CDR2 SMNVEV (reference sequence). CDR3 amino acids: CASSLTQVDRSYEQYF. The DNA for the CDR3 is TGTGCCAGCAGTCTCACCCAGGTAGACCGTTCCTACGAGCAGTACTTC.

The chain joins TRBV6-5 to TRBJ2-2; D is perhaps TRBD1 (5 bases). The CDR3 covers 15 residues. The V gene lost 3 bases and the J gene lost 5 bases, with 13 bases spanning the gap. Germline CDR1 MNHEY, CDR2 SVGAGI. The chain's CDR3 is CASSYVGRVTGELFF. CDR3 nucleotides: TGTGCCAGCAGTTATGTAGGCAGGGTGACCGGGGAGCTGTTTTTT.

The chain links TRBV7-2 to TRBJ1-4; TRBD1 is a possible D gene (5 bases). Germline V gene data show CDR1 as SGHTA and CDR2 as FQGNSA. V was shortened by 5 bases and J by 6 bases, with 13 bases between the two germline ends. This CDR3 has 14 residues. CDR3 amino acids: CASSLGTGDEKLFF. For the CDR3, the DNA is TGTGCCAGCAGCCTAGGAACGGGGGATGAAAAACTGTTTTTT.

As DNA, the CDR3 is TGTGCCAGCAGCTTGGCACACATGAACACTGAAGCTTTCTTT. Translation gives CASSLAHMNTEAFF. The genes are TRBV5-4 and TRBJ1-1; D gene ambiguous. With 0 bases removed from V and 0 bases from J, the gap between germline ends came to 6 bases. Germline CDR1 SGHNT, CDR2 YYREEE (reference sequence). The CDR3 contains 14 residues.

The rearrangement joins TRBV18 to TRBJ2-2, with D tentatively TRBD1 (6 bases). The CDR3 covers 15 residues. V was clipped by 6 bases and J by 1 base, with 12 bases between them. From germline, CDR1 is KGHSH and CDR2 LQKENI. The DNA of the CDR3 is TGTGCCAGCTCCCGTCGACAGGAGAACACCGGGGAGCTGTTTTTT. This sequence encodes CASSRRQENTGELFF.

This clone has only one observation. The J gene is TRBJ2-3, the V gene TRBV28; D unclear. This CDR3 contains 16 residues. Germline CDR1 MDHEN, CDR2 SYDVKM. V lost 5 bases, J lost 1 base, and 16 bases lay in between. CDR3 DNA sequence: TGTGCCAGCAGTCCCTCTTACAACAGCCGCACAGATACGCAGTATTTT. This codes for CASSPSYNSRTDTQYF.

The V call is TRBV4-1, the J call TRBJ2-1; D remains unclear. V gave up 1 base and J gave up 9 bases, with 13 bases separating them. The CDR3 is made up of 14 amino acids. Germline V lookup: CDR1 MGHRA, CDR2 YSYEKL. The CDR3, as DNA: TGCGCCAGCAGCCAAGCATTTATACGTGGTGAGCAGTTCTTC. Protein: CASSQAFIRGEQFF.

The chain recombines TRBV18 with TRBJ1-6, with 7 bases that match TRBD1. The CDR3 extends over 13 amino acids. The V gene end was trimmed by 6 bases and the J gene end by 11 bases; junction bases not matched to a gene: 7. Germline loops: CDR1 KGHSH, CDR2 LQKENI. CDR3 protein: CASSPGQATPLHF. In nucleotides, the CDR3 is TGTGCCAGCTCTCCAGGACAGGCTACACCCCTCCACTTT.

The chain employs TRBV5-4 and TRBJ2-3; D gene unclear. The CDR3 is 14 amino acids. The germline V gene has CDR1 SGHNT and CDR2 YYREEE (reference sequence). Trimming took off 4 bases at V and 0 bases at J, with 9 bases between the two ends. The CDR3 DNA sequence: TGTGCCAGCAGCCCGGTGGGTAGCACAGATACGCAGTATTTT. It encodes CASSPVGSTDTQYF.

CDR3 nucleotides: TGTGCCAGCTCAAGAGAACAGGGGGGGTATGACTATGGCTACACCTTC. It translates to CASSREQGGYDYGYTF. The chain combines TRBV18 with TRBJ1-2; 8 bases are a match to TRBD1. The CDR3 loop spans 16 amino acids. Per germline, CDR1 KGHSH and CDR2 LQKENI. V shed 5 bases, J shed 3 bases, and the junction held 11 bases outside the gene matches.

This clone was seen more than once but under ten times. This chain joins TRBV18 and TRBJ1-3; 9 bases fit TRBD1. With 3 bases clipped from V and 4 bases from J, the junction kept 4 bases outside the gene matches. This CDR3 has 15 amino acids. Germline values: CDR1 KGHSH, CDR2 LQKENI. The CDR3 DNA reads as TGTGCCAGCTCACCCAACAGGGGGCAAGGAAACACCATATATTTT. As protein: CASSPNRGQGNTIYF.

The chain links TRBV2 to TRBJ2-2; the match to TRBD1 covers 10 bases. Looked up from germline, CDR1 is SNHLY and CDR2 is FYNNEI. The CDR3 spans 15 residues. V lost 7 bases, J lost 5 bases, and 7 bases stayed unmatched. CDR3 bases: TGTGCCAGCAAAAGACAGGGGGCAAGAACCGGGGAGCTGTTTTTT. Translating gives CASKRQGARTGELFF.

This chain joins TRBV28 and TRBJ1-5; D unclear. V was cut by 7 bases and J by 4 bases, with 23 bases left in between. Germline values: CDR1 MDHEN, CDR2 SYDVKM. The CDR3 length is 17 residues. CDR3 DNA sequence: TGTGCCAGCACCTCCCGGGGTTTTCTCTCTGGGAATCAGCCCCAGCATTTT. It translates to CASTSRGFLSGNQPQHF.

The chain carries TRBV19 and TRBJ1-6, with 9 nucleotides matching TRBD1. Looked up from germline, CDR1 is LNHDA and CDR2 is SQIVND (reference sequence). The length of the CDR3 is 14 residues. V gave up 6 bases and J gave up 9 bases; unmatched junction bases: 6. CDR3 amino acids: CASSGTGSPSPLHF. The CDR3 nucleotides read TGTGCCAGTAGCGGGACAGGGTCACCTTCACCCCTCCACTTT.

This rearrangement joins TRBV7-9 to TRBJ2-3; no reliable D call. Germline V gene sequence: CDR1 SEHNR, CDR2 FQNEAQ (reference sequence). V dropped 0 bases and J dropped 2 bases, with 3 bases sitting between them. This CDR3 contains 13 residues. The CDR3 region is CASSLAFTDTQYF. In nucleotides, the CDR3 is TGTGCCAGCAGCTTAGCGTTCACAGATACGCAGTATTTT.